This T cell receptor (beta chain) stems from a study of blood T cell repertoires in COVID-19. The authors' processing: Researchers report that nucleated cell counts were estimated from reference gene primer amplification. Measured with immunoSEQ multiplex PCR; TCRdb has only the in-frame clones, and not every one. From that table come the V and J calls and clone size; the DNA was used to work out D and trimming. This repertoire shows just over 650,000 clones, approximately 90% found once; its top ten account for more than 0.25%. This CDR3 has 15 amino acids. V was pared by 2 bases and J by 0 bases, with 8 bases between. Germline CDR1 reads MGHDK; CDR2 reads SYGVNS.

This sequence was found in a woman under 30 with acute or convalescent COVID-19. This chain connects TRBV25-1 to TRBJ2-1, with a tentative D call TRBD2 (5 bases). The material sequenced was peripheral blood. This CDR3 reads CASSEDTSSYNEQFF. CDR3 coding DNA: TGTGCCAGCAGTGAAGATACTAGCTCCTACAATGAGCAGTTCTTC.